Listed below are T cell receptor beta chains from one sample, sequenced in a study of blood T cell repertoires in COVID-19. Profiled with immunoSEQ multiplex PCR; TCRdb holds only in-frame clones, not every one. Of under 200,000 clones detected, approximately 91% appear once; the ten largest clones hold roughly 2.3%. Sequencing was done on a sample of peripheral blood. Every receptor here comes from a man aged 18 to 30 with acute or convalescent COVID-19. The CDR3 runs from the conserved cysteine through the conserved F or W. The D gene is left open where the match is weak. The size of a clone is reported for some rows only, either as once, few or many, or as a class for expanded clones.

CDR3 DNA: TGTGCCAGCAGTTCACGGACAGGGATGGATGCTTTCTTT
CDR3 protein: CASSSRTGMDAFF
V gene: TRBV12-3/TRBV12-4
D gene: TRBD1
J gene: TRBJ1-1
clone size: .

CDR3 DNA: TGTGCCAGTAGTATAGATCGAAGGGAGGGGGGCTACACCTTC
CDR3 protein: CASSIDRREGGYTF
V gene: TRBV19
D gene: .
J gene: TRBJ1-2
clone size: .

CDR3 DNA: TGCGCCAGCAGCGCCGAAGGACAGGGGGCGCTTACTGAAGCTTTCTTT
CDR3 protein: CASSAEGQGALTEAFF
V gene: TRBV5-1
D gene: TRBD1
J gene: TRBJ1-1
clone size: .

CDR3 DNA: TGCAGCGGCCGAACCTCCGACAGGGGGCGGACAGATACGCAGTATTTT
CDR3 protein: CSGRTSDRGRTDTQYF
V gene: TRBV29-1
D gene: TRBD1
J gene: TRBJ2-3
clone size: .

CDR3 DNA: TGTGCCAGCAGTTTTAGAGGTAATTCACCCCTCCACTTT
CDR3 protein: CASSFRGNSPLHF
V gene: TRBV27
D gene: .
J gene: TRBJ1-6
clone size: .

CDR3 DNA: TGTGCCAGCAGCCTCAGCCAGGGGAGAAACACCATATATTTT
CDR3 protein: CASSLSQGRNTIYF
V gene: TRBV3-1/TRBV3-2
D gene: .
J gene: TRBJ1-3
clone size: .

CDR3 DNA: TGTGCCAGCAGCCAAGTGGGCAACTCCTACGAGCAGTACTTC
CDR3 protein: CASSQVGNSYEQYF
V gene: TRBV4-2
D gene: .
J gene: TRBJ2-7
clone size: .

CDR3 DNA: TGTGCCAGCAGTGGTAGCGGGGGGGCCGTTTACAATGAGCAGTTCTTC
CDR3 protein: CASSGSGGAVYNEQFF
V gene: TRBV6-4
D gene: TRBD2
J gene: TRBJ2-1
clone size: .

CDR3 DNA: TGCGCCAGCCGATCTAGCGGCAGCTCCTACAATGAGCAGTTCTTC
CDR3 protein: CASRSSGSSYNEQFF
V gene: TRBV5-1
D gene: TRBD2
J gene: TRBJ2-1
clone size: .

CDR3 DNA: TGTGCCAGCAGCGTAGGGATAGCGGGGGGGCAGGATACGCAGTATTTT
CDR3 protein: CASSVGIAGGQDTQYF
V gene: TRBV9
D gene: TRBD2
J gene: TRBJ2-3
clone size: .

CDR3 DNA: TGTGCCTGCCGTGGACAGGGGTATGAAAAACTGTTTTTT
CDR3 protein: CACRGQGYEKLFF
V gene: TRBV30
D gene: TRBD1
J gene: TRBJ1-4
clone size: .

CDR3 DNA: TGTGCCAGCAGCCCCCAGCCGGGACAGCGAATCCAAGAGACCCAGTACTTC
CDR3 protein: CASSPQPGQRIQETQYF
V gene: TRBV14
D gene: TRBD1
J gene: TRBJ2-5
clone size: .

CDR3 DNA: TGTGCCAGCAGCCAATCCGGGACTGACACCTACGAGCAGTACTTC
CDR3 protein: CASSQSGTDTYEQYF
V gene: TRBV21-1
D gene: .
J gene: TRBJ2-7
clone size: .

CDR3 DNA: TGTGCCAGTAGCGCAGGACAGGTAGTTTTCTATGGCTACACCTTC
CDR3 protein: CASSAGQVVFYGYTF
V gene: TRBV19
D gene: TRBD1
J gene: TRBJ1-2
clone size: .

CDR3 DNA: TGTGCCAGCAGGCCCAGGGGGCTTAACACTGAAGCTTTCTTT
CDR3 protein: CASRPRGLNTEAFF
V gene: TRBV27
D gene: TRBD1
J gene: TRBJ1-1
clone size: once

CDR3 DNA: TGTGCCAGTAGTAGGGACAGCCTAGCCAAAAACATTCAGTACTTC
CDR3 protein: CASSRDSLAKNIQYF
V gene: TRBV19
D gene: TRBD1
J gene: TRBJ2-4
clone size: .

CDR3 DNA: TGTGCCAGCAGAGGTACAGGGGGGCAGTTGGGCTACACCTTC
CDR3 protein: CASRGTGGQLGYTF
V gene: TRBV3-1/TRBV3-2
D gene: TRBD1
J gene: TRBJ1-2
clone size: .

CDR3 DNA: TGTGCCAGTAGCTCAGGGGGCGAGGTGTCCTACGAGCAGTACTTC
CDR3 protein: CASSSGGEVSYEQYF
V gene: TRBV19
D gene: TRBD1
J gene: TRBJ2-7
clone size: .

CDR3 DNA: TGTGCCAGCAGCCAAGGGGCAGGGAGGAACTATGGCTACACCTTC
CDR3 protein: CASSQGAGRNYGYTF
V gene: TRBV3-1/TRBV3-2
D gene: .
J gene: TRBJ1-2
clone size: once

CDR3 DNA: TGTGCCAGTAAGGAACCGGGACAGGGGGTAAATTCACCCCTCCACTTT
CDR3 protein: CASKEPGQGVNSPLHF
V gene: TRBV19
D gene: TRBD1
J gene: TRBJ1-6
clone size: .

CDR3 DNA: TGTGCCAGCAGCTCGCGGAGAGGCCAATACAATGAGCAGTTCTTC
CDR3 protein: CASSSRRGQYNEQFF
V gene: TRBV5-4
D gene: .
J gene: TRBJ2-1
clone size: .

CDR3 DNA: TGTGCCAGCCACCTAGGACTAACCACAGATACGCAGTATTTT
CDR3 protein: CASHLGLTTDTQYF
V gene: TRBV2
D gene: .
J gene: TRBJ2-3
clone size: .

CDR3 DNA: TGTGCCAGCAGCTCAGAGGGGCTAGCGGGAGATACGCAGTATTTT
CDR3 protein: CASSSEGLAGDTQYF
V gene: TRBV11-2
D gene: TRBD2
J gene: TRBJ2-3
clone size: .

CDR3 DNA: TGTGCCAGCAGCGTGGACAGGGGGCGTTGGGGCTACACCTTC
CDR3 protein: CASSVDRGRWGYTF
V gene: TRBV9
D gene: TRBD1
J gene: TRBJ1-2
clone size: .

CDR3 DNA: TGTGCCAGCAGTCTAAGACCTCTTGCAGGGGGAAGTAATGAAAAACTGTTTTTT
CDR3 protein: CASSLRPLAGGSNEKLFF
V gene: TRBV14
D gene: TRBD1
J gene: TRBJ1-4
clone size: .

CDR3 DNA: TGCGCCAGCAGCGCCGCTAGCGACCCCCAGTTCTTC
CDR3 protein: CASSAASDPQFF
V gene: TRBV5-1
D gene: .
J gene: TRBJ2-1
clone size: .

CDR3 DNA: TGCGCCAGCAGCCAGATAGAGACAGCAAACTATGGCTACACCTTC
CDR3 protein: CASSQIETANYGYTF
V gene: TRBV4-1
D gene: .
J gene: TRBJ1-2
clone size: once

CDR3 DNA: TGTGCCAGCAGCCAAGATCGAGAGCGGTCCGGTGCAGATACGCAGTATTTT
CDR3 protein: CASSQDRERSGADTQYF
V gene: TRBV3-1/TRBV3-2
D gene: .
J gene: TRBJ2-3
clone size: .

CDR3 DNA: TGTGCCAGCAGCTCGTTGCAGGGAATTAATGAAAAACTGTTTTTT
CDR3 protein: CASSSLQGINEKLFF
V gene: TRBV7-9
D gene: .
J gene: TRBJ1-4
clone size: .

CDR3 DNA: TGCAGCGCCCAAGGGACTAGCGGGACGGTGGAGCTGTTTTTT
CDR3 protein: CSAQGTSGTVELFF
V gene: TRBV29-1
D gene: TRBD2
J gene: TRBJ2-2
clone size: .

CDR3 DNA: TGTGCCAGCAGCTTAGCGGGGGCGAACACTGAAGCTTTCTTT
CDR3 protein: CASSLAGANTEAFF
V gene: TRBV7-6
D gene: .
J gene: TRBJ1-1
clone size: .

CDR3 DNA: TGCAGCTCAACAGGGGGACCCGATCAGCCCCAGCATTTT
CDR3 protein: CSSTGGPDQPQHF
V gene: TRBV29-1
D gene: TRBD1
J gene: TRBJ1-5
clone size: .

CDR3 DNA: TGTGCCAGCGCGGTCTTCCGGACAAAAAGAGTTGGAAACACCATATATTTT
CDR3 protein: CASAVFRTKRVGNTIYF
V gene: TRBV21-1
D gene: .
J gene: TRBJ1-3
clone size: few

CDR3 DNA: TGTGCCAGCCACCGGGCGGGAGTAGGTATCAATGAGCAGTTCTTC
CDR3 protein: CASHRAGVGINEQFF
V gene: TRBV11-2
D gene: TRBD2
J gene: TRBJ2-1
clone size: .

CDR3 DNA: TGCGCCAGCAACGAAGCTTTGAGTCCGGGGTGCTACACTGAAGCTTTCTTT
CDR3 protein: CASNEALSPGCYTEAFF
V gene: TRBV10-1
D gene: .
J gene: TRBJ1-1
clone size: .

CDR3 DNA: TGTGCCAGTACGGAGGGACTCTATAGCAATCAGCCCCAGCATTTT
CDR3 protein: CASTEGLYSNQPQHF
V gene: TRBV19
D gene: .
J gene: TRBJ1-5
clone size: .

CDR3 DNA: TGTGCCAGCAGTGAAGGGGAGGGCGCCAAAAACATTCAGTACTTC
CDR3 protein: CASSEGEGAKNIQYF
V gene: TRBV25-1
D gene: TRBD2
J gene: TRBJ2-4
clone size: .

CDR3 DNA: TGCGCCAGCAGCTTGGACTTAGCGGGAGGGCCAGGGGAGCAGTTCTTC
CDR3 protein: CASSLDLAGGPGEQFF
V gene: TRBV5-1
D gene: TRBD2
J gene: TRBJ2-1
clone size: .

CDR3 DNA: TGTGCCAGCAGCAACAGGCATGGCTACACCTTC
CDR3 protein: CASSNRHGYTF
V gene: TRBV6-5
D gene: .
J gene: TRBJ1-2
clone size: .